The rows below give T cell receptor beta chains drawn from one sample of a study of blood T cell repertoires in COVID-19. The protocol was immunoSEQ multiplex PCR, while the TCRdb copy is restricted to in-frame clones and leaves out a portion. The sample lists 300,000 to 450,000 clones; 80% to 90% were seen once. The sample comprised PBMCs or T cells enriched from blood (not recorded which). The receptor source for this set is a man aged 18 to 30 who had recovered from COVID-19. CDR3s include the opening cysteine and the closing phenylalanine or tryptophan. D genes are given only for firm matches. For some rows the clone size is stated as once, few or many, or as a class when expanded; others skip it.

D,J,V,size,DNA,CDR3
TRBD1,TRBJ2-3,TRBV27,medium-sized,TGTGCCAGCAGTTCCCGGGACAGGCGAACTAGCACAGATACGCAGTATTTT,CASSSRDRRTSTDTQYF
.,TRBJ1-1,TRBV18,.,TGTGCCAGCTCCCAAGGCGGGAACACTGAAGCTTTCTTT,CASSQGGNTEAFF
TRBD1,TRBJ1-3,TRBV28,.,TGTGCCAGCAGTTTGTCAGGGGGCCGGAGAAACACCATATATTTT,CASSLSGGRRNTIYF
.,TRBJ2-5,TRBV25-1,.,TGTGCCAGCAGTGAATGGGGGGTTGGAGAGACCCAGTACTTC,CASSEWGVGETQYF
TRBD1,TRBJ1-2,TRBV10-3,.,TGTGCCGGGTCGGAGGGACAGGGGGCTGGCTACACCTTC,CAGSEGQGAGYTF
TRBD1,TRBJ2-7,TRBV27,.,TGTGCCAGCAGTTTTGGACAGGCATACGAGCAGTACTTC,CASSFGQAYEQYF
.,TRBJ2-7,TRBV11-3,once,TGTGCCAGCAGCCCCCGGGGAGAATCCTACGAGCAGTACTTC,CASSPRGESYEQYF
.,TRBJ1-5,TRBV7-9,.,TGTGCCAGCAGCTCGCAGGGTCAACAGCCCCAGCATTTT,CASSSQGQQPQHF
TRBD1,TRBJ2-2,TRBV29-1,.,TGCAGCGTCGACAGGGGGAACACCGGGGAGCTGTTTTTT,CSVDRGNTGELFF
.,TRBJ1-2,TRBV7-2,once,TGTGCCAGCAGCTTGGAGTTCGCTAGGGAGAGCTATGGCTACACCTTC,CASSLEFARESYGYTF
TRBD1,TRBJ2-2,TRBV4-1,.,TGCGCCAGCAGCCAAGGACAGGGACGAAACACCGGGGAGCTGTTTTTT,CASSQGQGRNTGELFF
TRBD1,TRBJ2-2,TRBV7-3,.,TGTGCCAGCAGCACCGGGACAGGTATCGGGGAGCTGTTTTTT,CASSTGTGIGELFF
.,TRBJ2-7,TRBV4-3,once,TGCGCCAGCAGCCAAGTGGCAGGGGCCTACGAGCAGTACTTC,CASSQVAGAYEQYF
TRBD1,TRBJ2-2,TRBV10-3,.,TGTGCCATCAGGGGGACAGTTCTGGCCGGGGAGCTGTTTTTT,CAIRGTVLAGELFF
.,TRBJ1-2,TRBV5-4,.,TGTGCCAGCAGCTTCGGGGGGGGAGATGGCTACACCTTC,CASSFGGGDGYTF
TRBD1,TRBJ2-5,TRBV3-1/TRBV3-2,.,TGTGCCAGCAGCCCTGGGGCGGGACAGGGTGAAGAGACCCAGTACTTC,CASSPGAGQGEETQYF
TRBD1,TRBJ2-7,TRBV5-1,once,TGCGCCAGCAGCCCGCTTGGGACAGGGAGCCACGAGCAGTACTTC,CASSPLGTGSHEQYF
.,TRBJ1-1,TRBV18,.,TGTGCCAGCTCACGCGGACAAACGAACACTGAAGCTTTCTTT,CASSRGQTNTEAFF
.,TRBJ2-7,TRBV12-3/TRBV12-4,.,TGTGCCAGCAGCAGGACTCAGTCATACGAGCAGTACTTC,CASSRTQSYEQYF
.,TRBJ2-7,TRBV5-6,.,TGTGCCAGCAGCTTGGTTCCAGGTTCCTACGAGCAGTACTTC,CASSLVPGSYEQYF
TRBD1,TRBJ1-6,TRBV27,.,TGTGCCAGCAGGACCGGGACAGGGGCTTCACCCCTCCACTTT,CASRTGTGASPLHF
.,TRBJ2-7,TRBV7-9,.,TGTGCCAGCAGCTTATCTAGCCTCGAGCAGTACTTC,CASSLSSLEQYF
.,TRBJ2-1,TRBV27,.,TGTGCCAGCAGTTTATCGCGGGACCCCTACAATGAGCAGTTCTTC,CASSLSRDPYNEQFF
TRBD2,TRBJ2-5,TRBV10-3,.,TGTGCCATCAGTGAAAAGCGGGGAACCGAAGAGACCCAGTACTTC,CAISEKRGTEETQYF
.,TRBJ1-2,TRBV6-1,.,TGTGCCAGCAGTGACGTTGGGGGGTTCGAGTATGGCTACACCTTC,CASSDVGGFEYGYTF
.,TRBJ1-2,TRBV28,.,TGTGCCAGCAGTCCAACAGGGAGAAGGGGCTACACCTTC,CASSPTGRRGYTF
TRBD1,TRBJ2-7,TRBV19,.,TGTGCCAGTAGTGCTCGGGACAGGGGCACCTACGAGCAGTACTTC,CASSARDRGTYEQYF
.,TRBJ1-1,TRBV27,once,TGTGCCAGCCACGACGGGGAGAACACTGAAGCTTTCTTT,CASHDGENTEAFF
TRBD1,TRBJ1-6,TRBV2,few,TGTGCCAGCCTTCGGGGAGACAGGGGGCGCGAAAGGGGTAATTCACCCCTCCACTTT,CASLRGDRGRERGNSPLHF
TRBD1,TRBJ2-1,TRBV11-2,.,TGTGCCAGCAGCGGAGAGGGGGCCACCTACAATGAGCAGTTCTTC,CASSGEGATYNEQFF
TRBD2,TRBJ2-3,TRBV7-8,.,TGTGCCAGCAGCCTTAGCGGGAGGGACACAGATACGCAGTATTTT,CASSLSGRDTDTQYF
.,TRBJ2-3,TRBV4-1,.,TGCGCCAGCAGCCAAGGGTATCTTCGAGGGACAGATACGCAGTATTTT,CASSQGYLRGTDTQYF
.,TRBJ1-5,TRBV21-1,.,TGTGCCAGCACCCATATGCTGACAAGAACTCAGCCCCAGCATTTT,CASTHMLTRTQPQHF
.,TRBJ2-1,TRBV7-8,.,TGTGCCAGCAGCTTAGCGCGTCTGGGGCGCGAGAGGAATGAGCAGTTCTTC,CASSLARLGRERNEQFF
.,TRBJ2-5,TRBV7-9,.,TGTGCCAGCAGCTTAGTCGAGCAGGTCCAGTACTTC,CASSLVEQVQYF
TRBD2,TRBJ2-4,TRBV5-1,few,TGCGCCAGCAGCCCCCCGGGAGGGGACAAAAACATTCAGTACTTC,CASSPPGGDKNIQYF
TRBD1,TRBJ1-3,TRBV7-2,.,TGTGCCAGCAGTCATCCAGGGGGCACGAGAAACACCATATATTTT,CASSHPGGTRNTIYF
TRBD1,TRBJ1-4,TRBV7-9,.,TGTGCCAGCACCGGGACAGGGGCTGAAAAACTGTTTTTT,CASTGTGAEKLFF
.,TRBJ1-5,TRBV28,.,TGTGCCAGCAGTTTATTTGGAGGGGTCGTTAATCAGCCCCAGCATTTT,CASSLFGGVVNQPQHF
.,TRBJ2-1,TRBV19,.,TGTGCCAGTAGTCCTACTCCATCGGATGAGCAGTTCTTC,CASSPTPSDEQFF
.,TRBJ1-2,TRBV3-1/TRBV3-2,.,TGTGCCAGCAGCCAAGATGGGGCAGGGTTGTATGGCTACACCTTC,CASSQDGAGLYGYTF
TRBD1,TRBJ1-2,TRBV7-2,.,TGTGCCAGCAGCTTAGTGGGGACAGGGGGTCACTATGGCTACACCTTC,CASSLVGTGGHYGYTF
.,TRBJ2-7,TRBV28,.,TGTGCCAGCAGTTCTATCGGGTCAGTAAGCTCCTACGAGCAGTACTTC,CASSSIGSVSSYEQYF
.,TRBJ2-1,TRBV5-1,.,TGCGCCAGCAGCCATGGGTATAGGGAGCGGGAGCAGTTCTTC,CASSHGYREREQFF
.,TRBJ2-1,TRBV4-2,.,TGTGCCAGCAGCCCAGTCGTTAACAATGAGCAGTTCTTC,CASSPVVNNEQFF
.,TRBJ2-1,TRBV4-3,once,TGCGCCAGCAGCCAAGACGGCCGGCGTTGGACACACAATGAGCAGTTCTTC,CASSQDGRRWTHNEQFF
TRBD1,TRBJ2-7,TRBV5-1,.,TGCGCCAGCAGCTTGTACCGGACAGGGGACGAGCAGTACTTC,CASSLYRTGDEQYF
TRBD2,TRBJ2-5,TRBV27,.,TGTGCCAGCAGTCCCGTACTAGCGTCGGAGACCCAGTACTTC,CASSPVLASETQYF
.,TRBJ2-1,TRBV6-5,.,TGTGCCAGCGGGGCAGGGGAGAAGGGCGAGCAGTTCTTC,CASGAGEKGEQFF
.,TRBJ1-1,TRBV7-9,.,TGTGCCAGCAGCTTAGCTCCGGGGAGGGTCCCTGAAGCTTTCTTT,CASSLAPGRVPEAFF
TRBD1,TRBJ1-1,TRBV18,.,TGTGCCAGCTCATCAGGGACAGGGGGCCTTCGATTCACTGAAGCTTTCTTT,CASSSGTGGLRFTEAFF
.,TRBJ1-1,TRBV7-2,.,TGTGCCAGCAGCATACACCTGGGCAGGTCCCCGGACACTGAAGCTTTCTTT,CASSIHLGRSPDTEAFF
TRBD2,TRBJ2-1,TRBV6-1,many,TGTGCCAGCAGTGAAGCTAGCGGGGGGGCCTACAATGAGCAGTTCTTC,CASSEASGGAYNEQFF
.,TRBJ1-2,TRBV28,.,TGTGCCAGCAGTTTCTCCCAGGTCTATGGCTACACCTTC,CASSFSQVYGYTF